This TCR beta chain was found in a study of long-term antiretroviral therapy in people with HIV. Whole-study results and caveats: In HIV, the repertoires covered a tighter span of CDR3 lengths than in controls.

Participants with HIV, all of them, were treated in the United States. V shed 1 base, J shed 4 bases, and the junction held 4 bases outside the gene matches. Germline-derived CDR1 and CDR2 are SGHNT and YYREEE (reference sequence). The CDR3 spans 15 residues. The run of the v3.0 immunoSEQ assay was at survey level. Libraries were prepared by immunoSEQ multiplex PCR; TCRdb keeps only in-frame clonotypes and omits some of them. The repertoire holds 25,000 to 30,000 clones, about nine tenths seen once, with roughly 8% in the top ten. Concerning this clone: What it binds is not known.

The V and J genes are TRBV5-4 and TRBJ2-5, with 10 positions matching TRBD2. The input for sequencing was unsorted PBMCs, taken 3.2 years before starting antiretroviral therapy. The TCR comes from a man aged 50-60 years with HIV. The CDR3 nucleotides are TGTGCCAGCAGCTTGCGAGCGGGGGGGCCAGAGACCCAGTACTTC. Protein sequence: CASSLRAGGPETQYF.